The 32 T cell receptor beta chains in this list originate from one sample, sequenced in a study of blood T cell repertoires in COVID-19. Repertoires were generated with immunoSEQ multiplex PCR, while TCRdb's copy carries only in-frame clones and drops some. The profile covers about 170,000 clones, with around 81% appearing a single time and 11% taken by the ten largest. Sequencing was done on a sample of peripheral blood. These receptors all stem from a man aged 70 or older with active or convalescent COVID-19.

This sequence joins TRBV14 and TRBJ1-2; D is unclear. The CDR3 sequence is 14 residues long. The V end was cut by 0 bases, the J end by 7 bases, with 12 bases between. In germline, CDR1 is SGHDN, CDR2 FVKESK. The CDR3 here is CASSQDLLPGGYTF. CDR3 sequence (DNA): TGTGCCAGCAGCCAAGACCTTCTCCCCGGTGGCTACACCTTC.

This chain links TRBV29-1 with TRBJ2-3, with D perhaps matching TRBD2 (5 bases). CDR1 and CDR2 from the germline V gene are SQVTM and ANQGSEA. There are 12 residues in the CDR3. Trimming took 4 bases from V and 2 from J, leaving 7 bases between them. This CDR3 is CSVAGNTDTQYF. As DNA, the CDR3 is TGCAGCGTTGCGGGGAACACAGATACGCAGTATTTT.

The V and J genes are TRBV25-1 and TRBJ1-4; D is possibly TRBD1 (6 bases). Germline CDR1 MGHDK, CDR2 SYGVNS. Trimming cost V 8 bases and J 0 bases, with 16 bases left between them. The CDR3 consists of 16 residues. This CDR3 is CASSQGDRATNEKLFF. Written as DNA, the CDR3 is TGTGCCAGCTCACAGGGAGATCGGGCAACTAATGAAAAACTGTTTTTT.

The chain employs TRBV25-1 and TRBJ2-7; 8 bases are a match to TRBD1. CDR1 is MGHDK and CDR2 is SYGVNS in the germline V gene. V lost 4 bases, J lost 5 bases, and 4 bases stayed unmatched. The CDR3 sequence is 13 residues long. This CDR3 reads CASSGPDRDEQYF. DNA for the CDR3: TGTGCCAGCAGTGGGCCGGACAGGGACGAGCAGTACTTC.

The J gene is TRBJ2-1, the V gene TRBV28; perhaps TRBD2 as D (6 bases). Germline lookup yields CDR1 MDHEN and CDR2 SYDVKM. The CDR3 is made up of 15 amino acids. V dropped 4 bases and J dropped 14 bases, with 24 bases sitting between them. This CDR3 is CASSSPPEGWSGEFF. The DNA of the CDR3 is TGTGCCAGCAGTTCCCCCCCGGAAGGATGGTCGGGGGAGTTCTTC.

CDR3 in amino acids: CASSPQRETGELFF. The DNA of the CDR3 is TGTGCCAGCTCACCACAGCGGGAGACCGGGGAGCTGTTTTTT. The gene calls are TRBV18 and TRBJ2-2; TRBD2 agrees at 8 bases. CDR3 length: 14 amino acids. Germline values: CDR1 KGHSH, CDR2 LQKENI. With V trimmed by 1 base and J by 5 bases, 0 bases remained unmatched.

This chain uses TRBV11-3 with TRBJ2-7, with 7 bases aligning to TRBD1. V shed 5 bases and J 6 bases; nucleotides not matched to a gene: 4. This CDR3 region has 12 residues. CDR1 and CDR2 from the germline V gene are SGHNT and YENEEA. CDR3 nucleotides: TGTGCCAGCAGCCCGACAGGGAGCGAGCAGTACTTC. It codes for CASSPTGSEQYF.

The chain combines TRBV6-1 with TRBJ1-5; D is ambiguous. V lost 3 bases to trimming and J lost 7 bases, with 10 bases between them. The germline V gene encodes CDR1 MNHNS and CDR2 SASEGT. This CDR3 contains 13 residues. CDR3 bases: TGTGCCAGCAGTGAGGTGGCACAACAGCCCCAGCATTTT. Protein: CASSEVAQQPQHF.

There are a few counts of this clone. J is TRBJ1-2 and V is TRBV5-1; the match to TRBD1 covers 7 bases. The trim removed 5 bases at V and 4 bases at J, leaving 14 bases unmatched. Germline lookup yields CDR1 SGHRS and CDR2 YFSETQ. The CDR3 is made up of 16 amino acids. CDR3 DNA: TGCGCCAGCAGAGTTTTGACAGGGATGGTGGGCTATGGCTACACCTTC. Its protein is CASRVLTGMVGYGYTF.

V and J are TRBV7-8 and TRBJ1-2, with D uncertain. This CDR3 comprises 14 residues. The germline CDR1 and CDR2 sequences are SGHVS and FQNEAQ. Trimming pared 2 bases from V and 9 bases from J, leaving 16 bases between. The CDR3: CASSLSGVQDRYTF. DNA for the CDR3: TGTGCCAGCAGCTTAAGCGGGGTGCAGGATCGCTACACCTTC.

The rearrangement joins TRBV19 to TRBJ2-3; possibly TRBD1 for D (5 bases). Trimming took 2 bases from V and 0 from J, leaving 15 bases between them. This CDR3 has 17 amino acids. The V gene's germline CDR1 is LNHDA and CDR2 SQIVND (reference sequence). CDR3 nucleotides: TGTGCCAGTAGTATAAGGGGTGGGCGCGGCAGCACAGATACGCAGTATTTT. Protein product: CASSIRGGRGSTDTQYF.

The rearrangement joins TRBV24-1 to TRBJ2-3; D might be TRBD2 (6 bases). This CDR3 comprises 15 residues. V dropped 4 bases and J dropped 2 bases, with 12 bases sitting between them. The germline V gene has CDR1 KGHDR and CDR2 SFDVKD. This chain's CDR3 is CATSDPRGDTDTQYF. CDR3 sequence (DNA): TGTGCCACCAGTGACCCGCGGGGCGACACAGATACGCAGTATTTT.

V and J are TRBV24-1 and TRBJ1-4; a weak D match, TRBD1 (5 bases). From germline, CDR1 is KGHDR and CDR2 SFDVKD. The CDR3 length is 15 residues. V was clipped by 4 bases and J by 8 bases, with 16 bases between them. The CDR3 loop reads CATSDAGSAREKLFF. The CDR3 region has the DNA TGTGCCACCAGTGACGCAGGGTCGGCACGCGAAAAACTGTTTTTT.

Here the CDR3 reads CASSHQANSYEQYF. CDR3 nucleotide sequence: TGCGCCAGCAGCCACCAGGCCAACTCCTACGAGCAGTACTTC. V gene TRBV4-3 combines with J gene TRBJ2-7; the D is unclear. This CDR3 is 14 amino acids long. Per germline, CDR1 LGHNA and CDR2 YSLEER. Trimming removed 3 bases at V and 0 bases at J, with 9 bases between.

The chain recombines TRBV6-2 or TRBV6-3 with TRBJ2-1; 8 nucleotides line up with TRBD1. The CDR3 is made up of 18 amino acids. Germline assignment: CDR1 MNHEY and CDR2 SVGEGT. Germline trimming cut 0 bases from V and 2 bases from J; bases unmatched to any gene: 9. The CDR3 spells CASSYSRAKGQAYNEQFF. The CDR3 nucleotides read TGTGCCAGCAGTTACTCGAGAGCAAAGGGACAGGCCTACAATGAGCAGTTCTTC.

This chain links TRBV9 with TRBJ1-1; TRBD1 aligns across 7 bases. The V and J ends lost 0 bases and 0 bases, in that order; junction bases with no gene match: 2. The length of the CDR3 is 15 residues. The germline CDR1 and CDR2 sequences are SGDLS and YYNGEE. The CDR3 nucleotides read TGTGCCAGCAGCGTAGTAGGGGGCTTGAACACTGAAGCTTTCTTT. Protein product: CASSVVGGLNTEAFF. Full variable domain (rest looked up from reference TRBV9 and TRBJ1-1): DSGVTQTPKHLITATGQRVTLRCSPRSGDLSVYWYQQSLDQGLQFLIQYYNGEERAKGNILERFSAQQFPDLHSELNLSSLELGDSALYFCASSVVGGLNTEAFFGQGTRLTVV.

This clone occurred a few times. The V and J genes are TRBV5-4 and TRBJ1-3; a possible D gene is TRBD1 (5 bases). V shed 0 bases and J shed 0 bases, with 10 bases lying between them. CDR3 length: 16 residues. From germline, CDR1 is SGHNT and CDR2 YYREEE (reference sequence). CDR3 residues: CASSLGAGNSGNTIYF. CDR3 nucleotide sequence: TGTGCCAGCAGCTTGGGGGCAGGGAACTCTGGAAACACCATATATTTT.

The J gene is TRBJ1-2, the V gene TRBV7-2, with D possibly being TRBD1 (5 bases). Trimming left V 5 bases short and J 3 bases short, with 19 bases between. There are 16 residues in the CDR3. Germline V gene data show CDR1 as SGHTA and CDR2 as FQGNSA. The CDR3 nucleotides read TGTGCCAGCAGCCGCAGGGTTGGGCGCACCTACTATGGCTACACCTTC. This encodes CASSRRVGRTYYGYTF.

The V call is TRBV5-4, the J call TRBJ2-7, with 14 positions matching TRBD2. This CDR3 is built from 17 residues. Unmatched junction bases numbered 9, after V lost 3 bases and J lost 4 bases. Germline CDR1 reads SGHNT; CDR2 reads YYREEE (reference sequence). CDR3 nucleotides: TGTGCCAGCAGCTCACGACTAGCGGGAGGGCTCAGATACGAGCAGTACTTC. It encodes CASSSRLAGGLRYEQYF.

The gene calls are TRBV14 and TRBJ2-7; 10 positions match TRBD2. The germline V gene has CDR1 SGHDN and CDR2 FVKESK. The J segment lost 6 bases and the V segment lost 4 bases, leaving 3 bases of the junction unmatched. This CDR3 is built from 13 residues. The CDR3 DNA reads as TGTGCCAGCAGCCCTCGACTAGCGGGCGAGCAGTACTTC. It specifies CASSPRLAGEQYF.

The genes are TRBV7-2 and TRBJ2-7; possible D gene TRBD2, 5 bases. Germline V gene data show CDR1 as SGHTA and CDR2 as FQGNSA. Trimming took 2 bases from V and 4 from J, leaving 15 bases between them. This CDR3 is 15 amino acids long. DNA of the CDR3: TGTGCCAGCAGCTTATTCACGGGGATGATGTACGAGCAGTACTTC. Translating it yields CASSLFTGMMYEQYF.

This rearrangement joins TRBV11-2 to TRBJ2-1; D is unclear. The V end was cut by 0 bases, the J end by 5 bases, with 8 bases between. CDR1 and CDR2 (germline): SGHAT, FQNNGV. CDR3 size: 14 residues. The CDR3 loop reads CASSLEWQNNEQFF. The CDR3 DNA sequence: TGTGCCAGCAGCTTAGAATGGCAGAACAATGAGCAGTTCTTC.

This sequence joins TRBV9 and TRBJ2-5; 7 positions match TRBD1. The ends lost 2 bases at V and 5 bases at J; junction bases unmatched: 3. Per the germline V gene, CDR1 is SGDLS and CDR2 is YYNGEE. CDR3 length: 13 residues. The CDR3 region is CASSVGQAETQYF. The CDR3 nucleotides are TGTGCCAGCAGCGTTGGACAGGCTGAGACCCAGTACTTC.

Written as DNA, the CDR3 is TGTGCCAGCAGCAGGGGGTTTGGGCAGCCCCAGCATTTT. This codes for CASSRGFGQPQHF. The chain has TRBV5-8 and TRBJ1-5; tentative D call: TRBD1 (6 bases). CDR1 and CDR2 (germline): SGHTS, YDEGEE. The CDR3 consists of 13 residues. Trimming took 4 bases from V and 7 from J, leaving 12 bases between them.

The chain joins TRBV7-2 to TRBJ1-5; 9 bases fit TRBD1. The CDR3 has 13 residues. The V segment lost 5 bases and the J segment 5 bases; nucleotides outside the gene matches: 1. From germline, CDR1 is SGHTA and CDR2 FQGNSA. Here the CDR3 DNA reads TGTGCCAGCAGCAGACAGGGGGATCAGCCCCAGCATTTT. Translating it yields CASSRQGDQPQHF. The complete variable domain, with remaining parts taken from reference TRBV7-2 and TRBJ1-5, reads GAGVSQSPSNKVTEKGKDVELRCDPISGHTALYWYRQSLGQGLEFLIYFQGNSAPDKSGLPSDRFSAERTGGSVSTLTIQRTQQEDSAVYLCASSRQGDQPQHFGDGTRLSIL.

The chain couples TRBV7-7 to TRBJ2-2; D call uncertain. CDR3 size: 15 residues. Trimming removed 3 bases from V and 2 bases from J, with 10 bases in between. Germline V gene lookup returns CDR1 SSHAT and CDR2 FNYEAQ (reference sequence). CDR3 loop: CASSFSFTNTGELFF. CDR3 sequence (DNA): TGTGCCAGCAGCTTTAGCTTTACCAACACCGGGGAGCTGTTTTTT. Looking up the rest from reference TRBV7-7 and TRBJ2-2 gives the full variable domain: GAGVSQSPRYKVTKRGQDVTLRCDPISSHATLYWYQQALGQGPEFLTYFNYEAQPDKSGLPSDRFSAERPEGSISTLTIQRTEQRDSAMYRCASSFSFTNTGELFFGEGSRLTVL.

The chain combines TRBV18 with TRBJ2-1; D possibly corresponds to TRBD2 (7 bases). Between the trimmed V and J ends, which lost 3 bases and 8 bases, there was a span of 17 bases. The CDR3 has 15 amino acids. Germline values: CDR1 KGHSH, CDR2 LQKENI. In nucleotides, the CDR3 is TGTGCCAGCTCACCGGTAATCGGGGGGCGCGATGAGCAGTTCTTC. As protein: CASSPVIGGRDEQFF.

The chain uses TRBV28 and TRBJ1-4; D possibly corresponds to TRBD1 (5 bases). This CDR3 region has 16 residues. Looked up from germline, CDR1 is MDHEN and CDR2 is SYDVKM. Trimming removed 3 bases from V and 7 bases from J, with 18 bases in between. The CDR3 DNA sequence: TGTGCCAGCAGTTTTTTGAACGGGGGGTTAGTTGAAAAACTGTTTTTT. Encoded protein: CASSFLNGGLVEKLFF.

The chain employs TRBV24-1 and TRBJ1-5, with a tentative D call TRBD1 (6 bases). The CDR3 has 17 residues. The V gene lost 3 bases and the J gene lost 4 bases, with 18 bases spanning the gap. The germline gives CDR1 KGHDR, CDR2 SFDVKD. CDR3 protein: CATSDSSTGGRNQPQHF. CDR3 sequence (DNA): TGTGCCACCAGTGATAGTTCGACAGGAGGAAGAAATCAGCCCCAGCATTTT.

This chain uses TRBV29-1 with TRBJ2-7; D perhaps matches TRBD2 (5 bases). The germline CDR1 and CDR2 sequences are SQVTM and ANQGSEA. The germline V and J ends were trimmed by 7 bases and 3 bases, with 10 bases remaining between them. There are 11 residues in the CDR3. CDR3 bases: TGCAGCGCCCGGACTGACTACGAGCAGTACTTC. It specifies CSARTDYEQYF.

V is TRBV7-2 and J is TRBJ2-2; D ambiguous. The length of the CDR3 is 15 residues. The germline V gene encodes CDR1 SGHTA and CDR2 FQGNSA. With 5 bases removed from V and 6 bases from J, the gap between germline ends came to 16 bases. This CDR3 is CASSQPRPSSGELFF. In DNA form, the CDR3 reads TGTGCCAGCAGCCAACCCAGGCCCTCCTCCGGGGAGCTGTTTTTT.

The chain links TRBV13 to TRBJ2-1, with a tentative D call TRBD1 (5 bases). The CDR3 totals 16 residues. Per the germline V gene, CDR1 is PRHDT and CDR2 is FYEKMQ (reference sequence). Trimming took 1 base from V and 1 from J, leaving 11 bases between them. The CDR3 nucleotides are TGTGCCAGCAGCTTAGTCCAGGGAAGGTCCTACAATGAGCAGTTCTTC. It is translated as CASSLVQGRSYNEQFF.